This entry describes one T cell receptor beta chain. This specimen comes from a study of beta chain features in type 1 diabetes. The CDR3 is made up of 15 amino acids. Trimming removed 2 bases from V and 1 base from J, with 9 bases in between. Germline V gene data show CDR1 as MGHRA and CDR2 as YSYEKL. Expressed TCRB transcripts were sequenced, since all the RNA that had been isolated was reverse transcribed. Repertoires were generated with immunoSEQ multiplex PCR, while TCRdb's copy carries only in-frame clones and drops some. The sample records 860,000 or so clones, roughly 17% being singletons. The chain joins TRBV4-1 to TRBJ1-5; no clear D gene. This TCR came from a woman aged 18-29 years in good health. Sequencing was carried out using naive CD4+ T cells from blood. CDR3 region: CASSQTQISNQPQHF. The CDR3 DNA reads TGCGCCAGCAGCCAAACACAGATCAGCAATCAGCCCCAGCATTTT.